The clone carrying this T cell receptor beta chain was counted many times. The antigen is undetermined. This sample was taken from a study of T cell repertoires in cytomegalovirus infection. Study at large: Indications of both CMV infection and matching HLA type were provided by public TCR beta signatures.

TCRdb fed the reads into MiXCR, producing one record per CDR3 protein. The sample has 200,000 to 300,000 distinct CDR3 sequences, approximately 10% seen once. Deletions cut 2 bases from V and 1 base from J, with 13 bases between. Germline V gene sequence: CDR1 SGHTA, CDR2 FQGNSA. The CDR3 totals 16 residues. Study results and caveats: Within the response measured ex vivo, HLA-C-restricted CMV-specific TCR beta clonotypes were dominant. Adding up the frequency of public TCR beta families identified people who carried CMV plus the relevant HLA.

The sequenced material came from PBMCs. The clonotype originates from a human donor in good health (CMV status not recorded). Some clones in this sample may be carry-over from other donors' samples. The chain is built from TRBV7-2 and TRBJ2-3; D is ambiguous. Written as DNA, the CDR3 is TGTGCCAGCAGCTTAACAAACTCCCTACGCACAGATACGCAGTATTTT. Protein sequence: CASSLTNSLRTDTQYF.